This T cell receptor beta chain was sequenced during a study of T cell changes during pregnancy in multiple sclerosis. Sequenced by immunoSEQ multiplex PCR; TCRdb stores in-frame clones only, minus some. The data hold roughly 89,000 clones, with approximately 95% observed a single time. V was cut by 5 bases and J by 1 base, with 15 bases left in between. The CDR3 totals 15 residues. CDR1 is SQVTM and CDR2 is ANQGSEA in the germline V gene. The chain is built from TRBV29-1 and TRBJ1-3; the D gene is possibly TRBD1 (6 bases). Source: peripheral blood, taken in the first trimester of pregnancy. The TCR comes from a female donor with multiple sclerosis, enrolled in a pregnancy study. The CDR3 here is CSVRQGTNSGNTIYF. The CDR3 DNA is TGCAGCGTTCGTCAGGGGACGAATTCTGGAAACACCATATATTTT.